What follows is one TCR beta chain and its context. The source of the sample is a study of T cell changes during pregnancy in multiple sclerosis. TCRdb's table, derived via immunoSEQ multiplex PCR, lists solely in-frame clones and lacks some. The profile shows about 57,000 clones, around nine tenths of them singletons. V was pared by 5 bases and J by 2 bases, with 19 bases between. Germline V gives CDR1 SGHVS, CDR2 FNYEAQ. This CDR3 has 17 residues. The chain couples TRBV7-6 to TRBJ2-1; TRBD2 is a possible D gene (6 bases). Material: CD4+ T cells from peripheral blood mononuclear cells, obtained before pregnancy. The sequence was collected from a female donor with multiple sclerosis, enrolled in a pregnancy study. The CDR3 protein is CASSTPAGSGPYNEQFF. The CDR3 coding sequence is TGTGCCAGCAGCACCCCAGCGGGTAGCGGCCCCTACAATGAGCAGTTCTTC.